The 17 T cell receptor beta chains listed next were all sequenced from one sample in a study of control samples from healthy donors and cancer patients. Repertoires were generated with immunoSEQ multiplex PCR, while TCRdb's copy carries only in-frame clones and drops some. The repertoire has 95,000 to 150,000 clones, over 80% of them found once; the top ten carry approximately 0.57%. Sample: PBMCs. Receptor source: a man older than 75 with head and neck cancer.

The sample holds one count of this clone. The chain employs TRBV28 and TRBJ2-3; D is unresolved. The CDR3 extends over 12 amino acids. Germline values: CDR1 MDHEN, CDR2 SYDVKM. CDR3 bases: TGTGGAGTCATAGGCTACACAGATACGCAGTATTTT. Its protein product is CGVIGYTDTQYF.

This rearrangement joins TRBV10-3 to TRBJ2-3; 9 bases are shared with TRBD2. J gave up 1 base and V 7 bases, and 3 bases lay outside the gene matches. CDR3 length equals 14 residues. In germline, CDR1 is ENHRY, CDR2 SYGVKD. The CDR3 sequence is CAIKWTSGTDTQYF. Written as DNA, the CDR3 is TGTGCCATCAAGTGGACTAGCGGCACAGATACGCAGTATTTT.

The chain is built from TRBV27 and TRBJ2-7; D is tentatively TRBD1 or TRBD2 (5 bases each). This CDR3 is built from 11 residues. Germline CDR1 MNHEY, CDR2 SMNVEV (reference sequence). Trimming took off 4 bases at V and 4 bases at J, with 5 bases between the two ends. The CDR3 is CASSWGYEQYF. The CDR3 DNA follows: TGTGCCAGCAGTTGGGGGTACGAGCAGTACTTC.

This clone was recorded only once. V and J are TRBV7-2 and TRBJ2-5; D possibly corresponds to TRBD2 (5 bases). The CDR3 covers 14 residues. V was clipped by 0 bases and J by 0 bases, with 5 bases between them. Looked up from germline, CDR1 is SGHTA and CDR2 is FQGNSA. The CDR3 loop reads CASSLATNQETQYF. The CDR3 DNA follows: TGTGCCAGCAGCTTAGCGACTAACCAAGAGACCCAGTACTTC.

The chain joins TRBV24-1 to TRBJ1-1, with 11 bases matching TRBD1. The J segment lost 5 bases and the V segment lost 5 bases, leaving 6 bases of the junction unmatched. The CDR3 extends over 15 amino acids. Germline-derived CDR1 and CDR2 are KGHDR and SFDVKD. The CDR3 DNA sequence: TGTGCCACCAGTGGGACAGGGGGCTCGGTAACTGAAGCTTTCTTT. This gives the protein CATSGTGGSVTEAFF.

The chain carries TRBV10-3 and TRBJ2-1; 7 positions agree with TRBD2. Germline V lookup: CDR1 ENHRY, CDR2 SYGVKD. The V segment lost 5 bases and the J segment 2 bases; nucleotides outside the gene matches: 6. The CDR3 contains 15 residues. The CDR3: CAISPPGGTYNEQFF. CDR3 bases: TGTGCCATCAGTCCCCCCGGGGGGACCTACAATGAGCAGTTCTTC.

J is TRBJ1-4 and V is TRBV7-9; D is uncertain. Germline loops: CDR1 SEHNR, CDR2 FQNEAQ (reference sequence). The CDR3 is 14 amino acids. Trimming took 2 bases from V and 7 from J, leaving 11 bases between them. DNA of the CDR3: TGTGCCAGCAGCTTAAAAAAAACGGGTGAAAAACTGTTTTTT. This codes for CASSLKKTGEKLFF.

This chain connects TRBV9 to TRBJ2-7, with 7 bases fitting TRBD2. This CDR3 has 15 residues. J gave up 3 bases and V 0 bases, and 6 bases lay outside the gene matches. Germline-derived CDR1 and CDR2 are SGDLS and YYNGEE. The CDR3, as DNA: TGTGCCAGCAGCGTAGAGTTAGCGGGCATCTACGAGCAGTACTTC. It yields the protein CASSVELAGIYEQYF.

J is TRBJ2-1 and V is TRBV11-3, with 7 positions matching TRBD1. Per the germline V gene, CDR1 is SGHNT and CDR2 is YENEEA. With 10 bases clipped from V and 8 bases from J, the junction kept 17 bases outside the gene matches. The CDR3 totals 15 residues. The CDR3 DNA sequence: TGTGCCATTTATAGGGGGCCTCCAGAGTACGATGAGCAGTTCTTC. Translating gives CAIYRGPPEYDEQFF.

On this clone itself: Other DNA sequences in the sample encode the same CDR3. The chain uses TRBV5-1 and TRBJ1-1; no definite D call. V gave up 0 bases and J gave up 0 bases, with 3 bases separating them. The CDR3 runs 13 residues. CDR1 SGHRS and CDR2 YFSETQ come from the germline V gene. CDR3 bases: TGCGCCAGCAGCTTGGAGTTGAACACTGAAGCTTTCTTT. Translated: CASSLELNTEAFF.

The chain joins TRBV12-3 or TRBV12-4 to TRBJ2-3; the match to TRBD2 covers 7 bases. The CDR3 length is 13 residues. V lost 8 bases, J lost 6 bases, and 8 bases stayed unmatched. The CDR3 DNA is TGTGCCAGCGGGGGAGGGCGGCGGGATACGCAGTATTTT. It translates to CASGGGRRDTQYF.

With respect to this clone: Other DNA sequences in this specimen translate into the identical CDR3. The V and J genes are TRBV12-3 or TRBV12-4 and TRBJ2-5; the D is unclear. V gave up 3 bases and J gave up 5 bases, with 4 bases separating them. The length of the CDR3 is 11 residues. CDR3 sequence: CASSFVETQYF. CDR3 DNA sequence: TGTGCCAGCAGTTTCGTGGAGACCCAGTACTTC.

The chain is built from TRBV18 and TRBJ1-2; D call uncertain. This CDR3 is 13 amino acids long. V gave up 3 bases and J gave up 1 base, with 6 bases separating them. CDR1 is KGHSH and CDR2 is LQKENI in the germline V gene. This chain's CDR3 is CASSPTSNYGYTF. CDR3 nucleotides: TGTGCCAGCTCACCGACAAGTAACTATGGCTACACCTTC.

V usage is TRBV6-2 or TRBV6-3 and J usage is TRBJ1-5; no reliable D call. This CDR3 region has 13 residues. CDR1 is MNHEY, CDR2 SVGEGT, per germline. Trimming left V 6 bases short and J 1 base short, with 7 bases between. The CDR3 region is CASSPRSNQPQHF. CDR3 coding DNA: TGTGCCAGCAGCCCGCGGAGCAATCAGCCCCAGCATTTT.

The CDR3 loop is CASRTWEQRGTDTQYF. CDR3 nucleotide sequence: TGTGCCAGCCGAACTTGGGAGCAACGAGGAACAGATACGCAGTATTTT. The V and J genes are TRBV7-9 and TRBJ2-3; a possible D gene is TRBD2 (5 bases). The V end lost 8 bases, the J end lost 3 bases, and 21 bases lay between the germline ends. Germline V lookup: CDR1 SEHNR, CDR2 FQNEAQ (reference sequence). The CDR3 is 16 amino acids.

The gene calls are TRBV21-1 and TRBJ2-3; the table's D call TRBD1 went unverified against the DNA. TRBV21-1 is termed a pseudogene. The CDR3 has 13 residues. The CDR3 bases are TGTGCCAGCACCTCATCACAGGCAGATACGCAGTATTTT. This sequence encodes CASTSSQADTQYF.

The rearrangement uses TRBV20-1 and TRBJ2-1, with D possibly being TRBD2 (5 bases). V lost 7 bases, J lost 4 bases, and 8 bases lay in between. The CDR3 sequence is 11 residues long. Looked up from germline, CDR1 is DFQATT and CDR2 is SNEGSKA (reference sequence). The CDR3 here is CSVQRYNEQFF. CDR3 DNA: TGCAGTGTTCAGCGGTACAATGAGCAGTTCTTC.